This T cell receptor beta chain was captured by sequencing in a study of PD-L1 blockade in urothelial cancer. Study summary: Bladder-origin urothelial cancer in males covered about 90% of the roughly 30 patients.

CDR1 and CDR2 from the germline V gene are MNHEY and SVGAGI. The CDR3 length is 15 residues. V lost 7 bases to trimming and J lost 2 bases, with 15 bases between them. Profiling relied on immunoSEQ multiplex PCR, and the TCRdb table lists in-frame clones only, not all of them. This repertoire shows 90,000 to 130,000 clones, 80% to 95% found once; its top ten account for approximately 3.8%. Study-level findings and limits: It was durable-benefit patients whose tumor-associated blood clones expanded more at 3 weeks.

Stated time point: peripheral blood 6 weeks after treatment start. Turning to this clone: The antigen remains unidentified.

The source material was PBMCs, sampled around atezolizumab (anti-PD-L1) treatment. The TCR sequence derives from a man in his 60s with urothelial cancer. The V and J genes are TRBV6-5 and TRBJ2-1, with D possibly being TRBD2 (5 bases). The CDR3: CASIRSARAYNEQFF. As DNA, the CDR3 is TGTGCCAGCATAAGGTCGGCGAGGGCCTACAATGAGCAGTTCTTC.